Each of the 2 T cell receptor beta chains below was sequenced from the same sample in a study of cytotoxic CD8 clonotypes in ibrutinib-treated CLL. Sequencing was performed with immunoSEQ multiplex PCR; in TCRdb, only in-frame clones are kept and a portion is missing. This sample carries approximately 15,000 clones, about 60% of them seen once, and the ten largest clones take more than 9.5%. The specimen was PBMCs, collected before ibrutinib treatment. All receptors derive from a human donor with chronic lymphocytic leukemia.

The chain uses TRBV14 and TRBJ2-1, with 10 bases matching TRBD2. This CDR3 contains 16 residues. J lost 6 bases, V lost 2 bases, and 7 bases had no gene match. CDR1 SGHDN and CDR2 FVKESK come from the germline V gene. In DNA, the CDR3 is TGTGCCAGCAGCCAACTAGCGGGGGTAAGGGGCAATGAGCAGTTCTTC. Amino acid sequence: CASSQLAGVRGNEQFF.

The chain recombines TRBV6-5 with TRBJ2-5; 7 bases are a match to TRBD1. The CDR3 length is 14 residues. V was pared by 5 bases and J by 1 base, with 4 bases of the junction left unmatched. CDR1 and CDR2 (germline): MNHEY, SVGAGI. Here the CDR3 reads CASSKGGRQETQYF. The CDR3 coding sequence is TGTGCCAGCAGTAAAGGGGGCCGCCAAGAGACCCAGTACTTC.